The 28 T cell receptor beta chains listed next were all sequenced from one sample in a study of tumor-infiltrating lymphocytes in primary liver carcinoma. Starting material for RNA and DNA co-extraction consisted of about 20-30 mg of unsorted bulk tissue. Synthesis of TCR beta cDNA was carried out from 500 ng total RNA with a constant-region primer. For TCR beta, libraries were produced by three nested multiplex PCR rounds using slightly modified ARM-PCR. TRBV1-TRBV30 forward and Cbeta reverse primers drove the first two approximately 11-cycle rounds. TCRdb fed the multiplex PCR reads into MiXCR, producing one record per CDR3 protein. The sample has roughly 40,000 distinct CDR3 sequences, around 75% seen once. Sequenced input: tumor-adjacent normal liver tissue. These receptors were collected from a woman aged 25 to 39 with primary liver carcinoma and hepatitis B virus infection.

This rearrangement joins TRBV12-3 or TRBV12-4 to TRBJ2-5; D gene ambiguous. The CDR3 covers 14 residues. With 9 bases removed from V and 5 bases from J, the gap between germline ends came to 19 bases. CDR3 loop: CASSVPGPHETQYF. CDR3 nucleotide sequence: TGTGCCAGTAGTGTGCCAGGCCCACATGAGACCCAGTACTTC.

The chain couples TRBV11-2 to TRBJ2-1; TRBD1 matches at 8 bases. V shed 5 bases and J 16 bases; nucleotides not matched to a gene: 7. The germline gives CDR1 SGHAT, CDR2 FQNNGV. The CDR3 is 11 residues long. The DNA for the CDR3 is TGTGCCAGCAGCCCCGGACAGGGTCTCTTCTTC. Translating gives CASSPGQGLFF.

This clonotype was detected ten times or more. The chain uses TRBV4-2 and TRBJ2-1; TRBD2 matches 12 bases. With V trimmed by 0 bases and J by 4 bases, 10 bases remained unmatched. Per the germline V gene, CDR1 is LGHNA and CDR2 is YNFKEQ. The CDR3 consists of 19 residues. The CDR3 coding sequence is TGTGCCAGCAGCCAAGATCGGTCTAGGACTAGCGGGATATACAATGAGCAGTTCTTC. Its protein is CASSQDRSRTSGIYNEQFF.

As concerns this clonotype: A junction boundary mismatches the germline segment, possibly from a read error. This rearrangement joins TRBV11-1 to TRBJ2-7, with D possibly being TRBD2 (5 bases). Germline-derived CDR1 and CDR2 are SGHAT and FQDESV (reference sequence). The length of the CDR3 is 14 residues. As DNA, the CDR3 is TGTACCAGCAGCTTAGCGATGGCCTCCTACGAGCAGTATTTC. This gives the protein CTSSLAMASYEQYF.

Regarding this clonotype: Given a much more abundant clone one base away, this may be a read error. This rearrangement joins TRBV6-2 or TRBV6-3 to TRBJ2-7; D is unclear. The CDR3 covers 12 residues. Germline V lookup: CDR1 MNHEY, CDR2 SVGEGT. CDR3 coding DNA: TGTGCCAGCAGTTCCCACACCTACGAGCAGCACTTC. Translated: CASSSHTYEQHF.

The chain links TRBV5-1 to TRBJ2-3; D perhaps matches TRBD2 (5 bases). The CDR3 spans 15 residues. V was pared by 9 bases and J by 3 bases, with 20 bases between. Germline loops: CDR1 SGHRS, CDR2 YFSETQ. CDR3 in amino acids: CATSPGAARTDTQYF. The CDR3 coding sequence is TGCGCCACCTCCCCCGGAGCGGCCCGGACAGATACGCAGTATTTT.

As regards this clonotype: At one boundary the junction diverges from the germline segment, which might be a read error. This sequence joins TRBV4-1 and TRBJ2-1, with TRBD1 as a possible D gene (6 bases). Germline values: CDR1 MGHRA, CDR2 YSYEKL. The CDR3 contains 15 residues. CDR3 region: CASNQDLGAHNEQFF. The CDR3 nucleotides are TGCGCCAGCAACCAAGATTTGGGGGCCCACAATGAGCAGTTCTTC.

About this clonotype itself: Without the conserved terminal phenylalanine or tryptophan, this CDR3 likely stems from a read error. The limits of the CDR3 on the DNA are not certain, so only TCRdb's listed CDR3 is given. The CDR3 region is CASILEGSVMGTQYS. This rearrangement joins TRBV11-2 to TRBJ2-3. The V gene's germline CDR1 is SGHAT and CDR2 FQNNGV. Ends included, the CDR3 has 15 residues.

This chain joins TRBV10-1 and TRBJ1-1; D is unclear. This CDR3 has 13 amino acids. CDR1 is WNHNN, CDR2 SYGVQD, per germline (reference sequence). V was pared by 2 bases and J by 11 bases, with 15 bases between. In DNA, the CDR3 is TGCGCCAGCAGTGAGGCAGGCCGAGAGAGGGCTTTCTTT. It specifies CASSEAGRERAFF.

The V gene is TRBV10-3, the J gene TRBJ2-1; D is tentatively TRBD1 or TRBD2 (5 bases each). There are 17 residues in the CDR3. Trimming stripped 6 bases from V and 8 bases from J, with 26 bases between. Germline CDR1 is ENHRY and CDR2 is SYGVKD. CDR3 protein: CAIRGDASGRSLDEQFF. CDR3 DNA sequence: TGTGCCATCAGGGGGGACGCTAGTGGGAGAAGTCTCGATGAGCAGTTCTTC.

The genes are TRBV5-6 and TRBJ2-6; TRBD1 might be the D (6 bases). The germline V gene encodes CDR1 SGHDT and CDR2 YYEEEE. Between the trimmed V and J ends, which lost 4 bases and 10 bases, there was a span of 24 bases. This CDR3 contains 17 residues. CDR3 region: CASSQDSKFSGENVLTF. CDR3 in DNA: TGTGCCAGCAGCCAGGACAGCAAGTTCTCTGGGGAAAACGTCCTGACTTTC.

This clonotype is medium-sized (0.01 to 0.1%) within its sample. V usage is TRBV11-2 and J usage is TRBJ2-1; 13 bases fit TRBD2. The CDR3 has 16 amino acids. CDR1 is SGHAT, CDR2 FQNNGV, per germline. The V and J ends lost 6 bases and 6 bases, in that order; junction bases with no gene match: 8. In DNA, the CDR3 is TGTGCCAGCAGGGTTACTAGCGGGAGGGCCGGCAATGAGCAGTTCTTC. Its translation is CASRVTSGRAGNEQFF.

About this clonotype: Germline and junction disagree at one end, which may indicate a read error. The genes are TRBV6-2 or TRBV6-3 and TRBJ2-7; D is undetermined. The germline V gene has CDR1 MNHEY and CDR2 SVGEGT. The CDR3 totals 13 residues. CDR3 amino acids: CASSPSETYELYF. CDR3 sequence (DNA): TGTGCCAGCAGTCCCAGCGAGACTTACGAGCTGTACTTC.

A word on this clonotype: This is likely a read error, given that the CDR3 carries no conserved phenylalanine or tryptophan at its end. This sequence joins TRBV12-3 or TRBV12-4 and TRBJ2-5; D gene unclear. The CDR3 is 12 amino acids. This CDR3 is CACSFSGGTQYL. CDR3 DNA: TGTGCCTGCAGTTTCTCCGGTGGAACCCAGTACCTC.

As for this clonotype: Since no conserved phenylalanine or tryptophan closes the CDR3, a read error is the likely cause. It is unclear where the CDR3 begins or ends on the DNA, so no DNA is shown, and the CDR3 is as TCRdb lists it. The chain uses TRBV29-1 and TRBJ2-5. The CDR3 is 12 amino acids in total, end residues counted. Looked up from germline, CDR1 is SQVTM and CDR2 is ANQGSEA. The CDR3 is CSGRVDQGTQCY.

Turning to this clonotype: A much larger clone differs by one base, so this may be a read error. The conserved closing phenylalanine or tryptophan is absent in this CDR3, likely reflecting a read error. V and J are TRBV28 and TRBJ2-3; D perhaps matches TRBD2 (6 bases). CDR1 is MDHEN and CDR2 is SYDVKM in the germline V gene. The V end was cut by 7 bases, the J end by 6 bases, with 20 bases between. The CDR3 spans 15 residues. The CDR3 is CASKYVADLFDTQYS. The CDR3 coding sequence is TGTGCCAGCAAGTATGTAGCGGACCTCTTCGATACGCAGTATTCT.

This clonotype was seen at least ten times. The chain uses TRBV6-2 or TRBV6-3 and TRBJ1-5; the D gene is possibly TRBD1 (6 bases). V lost 8 bases to trimming and J lost 7 bases, with 18 bases between them. The CDR3 is made up of 14 amino acids. Germline lookup yields CDR1 MNHEY and CDR2 SVGEGT. CDR3 amino acids: CASGTTGKGQPQHF. The CDR3 coding sequence is TGTGCCAGCGGAACTACAGGGAAGGGGCAGCCCCAGCATTTT.

The CDR3 spells CTSLETGGQETQYF. As DNA, the CDR3 is TGCACCTCACTAGAGACAGGGGGCCAAGAGACCCAGTACTTC. The chain uses TRBV29-1 and TRBJ2-5; 9 bases match TRBD1. The CDR3 covers 14 residues. CDR1 SQVTM and CDR2 ANQGSEA come from the germline V gene.

The chain is built from TRBV18 and TRBJ2-2; 9 bases agree with TRBD2. V trimming: 1 base; J trimming: 1 base; junction bases outside the gene matches: 7. Germline V lookup: CDR1 KGHSH, CDR2 LQKENI. The CDR3 has 18 residues. The CDR3 sequence is CASSPRSSSGVNTGELFF. The CDR3 DNA is TGTGCCAGCTCACCACGGTCATCTAGCGGGGTGAACACCGGGGAGCTGTTTTTT.

With regard to this clonotype: At one end the junction does not follow the germline gene, possibly because of a read error. The gene calls are TRBV4-1 and TRBJ2-7; the D is unclear. The CDR3 is 13 residues long. From germline, CDR1 is MGHRA and CDR2 YSYEKL. The CDR3 DNA reads TGCACCAGCAGCGTAGAGTTGGGCTACGAGCAGTACTTC. Its protein is CTSSVELGYEQYF.

This sequence joins TRBV4-3 and TRBJ2-3; D gene unclear. The CDR3 has 18 residues. Between the trimmed V and J ends, which lost 6 bases and 6 bases, there was a span of 28 bases. Germline V gene sequence: CDR1 LGHNA, CDR2 YSLEER. Written as DNA, the CDR3 is TGCGCCAGCAGGCACTCGATCTGGCTGGGTGATCCCGATGATACGCAGTATTTT. Protein: CASRHSIWLGDPDDTQYF.

The V gene is TRBV11-2, the J gene TRBJ1-2; the match to TRBD1 covers 8 bases. The junction had 10 bases not matched to a gene; V was cut back by 7 bases and J by 6 bases. This CDR3 is 14 amino acids long. Looked up from germline, CDR1 is SGHAT and CDR2 is FQNNGV. In DNA form, the CDR3 reads TGTGCCAGCACTCAGGGGGCTCCTACTAATGGCTACACCTTC. Encoded protein: CASTQGAPTNGYTF.

The chain is built from TRBV11-2 and TRBJ2-7; 11 bases fit TRBD2. The germline gives CDR1 SGHAT, CDR2 FQNNGV. The CDR3 is 17 residues long. The CDR3 DNA reads TGTAGCAGCAGCTTAGCCCCGTTACTAGCGGGAGCGATCGAGCAGTACTTC. Amino acid sequence: CSSSLAPLLAGAIEQYF. Full variable domain (outside the CDR3, taken from reference TRBV11-2 and TRBJ2-7): EAGVAQSPRYKIIEKRQSVAFWCNPISGHATLYWYQQILGQGPKLLIQFQNNGVVDDSQLPKDRFSAERLKGVDSTLKIQPAKLEDSAVYLCSSSLAPLLAGAIEQYFGPGTRLTVT.

Remarks on this clonotype: Relative to the germline gene, one junction end is altered; a read error may explain this. The V gene is TRBV5-6, the J gene TRBJ2-2, with D maybe TRBD1 (6 bases). The germline CDR1 and CDR2 sequences are SGHDT and YYEEEE. The CDR3 extends over 16 amino acids. CDR3 loop: CASRNDRLTYTRELFF. The CDR3 coding sequence is TGTGCCAGCAGAAATGACAGGTTAACCTACACCCGGGAGCTGTTTTTT.

The chain is built from TRBV29-1 and TRBJ2-3, with a tentative D call TRBD1 (6 bases). Germline V gives CDR1 SQVTM, CDR2 ANQGSEA. The CDR3 spans 15 residues. Trimming cost V 6 bases and J 0 bases, with 16 bases left between them. CDR3 region: CSVRGIKLSTDTQYF. The CDR3 nucleotides are TGCAGCGTCAGGGGTATCAAGTTGAGCACAGATACGCAGTATTTT.

This clonotype was recorded many times. The genes are TRBV6-2 or TRBV6-3 and TRBJ2-1, with D unclear. The CDR3 is 16 residues long. The V and J ends lost 1 base and 5 bases respectively, with 15 bases between them. CDR1 and CDR2 (germline): MNHEY, SVGEGT. CDR3 DNA sequence: TGTGCCAGCAGTTACTGGCCGCAGAGAGCAAACAATGAGCAGTTCTTC. This codes for CASSYWPQRANNEQFF.

This clonotype came up a few times. A read error may explain this, as a much larger clone is one base away. The chain has TRBV5-4 and TRBJ1-1; D unclear. From germline, CDR1 is SGHNT and CDR2 YYREEE (reference sequence). This CDR3 has 13 amino acids. CDR3 nucleotide sequence: TGTGTCAGCAGCCCCACCCCCCGAACTGAAGCTTTCTTT. It encodes CVSSPTPRTEAFF.

V gene TRBV11-2 combines with J gene TRBJ1-1; 8 bases agree with TRBD1. V was pared by 6 bases and J by 10 bases, with 13 bases of the junction left unmatched. The CDR3 consists of 14 residues. Germline V gene data show CDR1 as SGHAT and CDR2 as FQNNGV. The CDR3: CASRCTGGRAAAFF. The CDR3 DNA reads as TGTGCCAGCAGGTGTACAGGGGGGAGGGCTGCAGCTTTCTTT.